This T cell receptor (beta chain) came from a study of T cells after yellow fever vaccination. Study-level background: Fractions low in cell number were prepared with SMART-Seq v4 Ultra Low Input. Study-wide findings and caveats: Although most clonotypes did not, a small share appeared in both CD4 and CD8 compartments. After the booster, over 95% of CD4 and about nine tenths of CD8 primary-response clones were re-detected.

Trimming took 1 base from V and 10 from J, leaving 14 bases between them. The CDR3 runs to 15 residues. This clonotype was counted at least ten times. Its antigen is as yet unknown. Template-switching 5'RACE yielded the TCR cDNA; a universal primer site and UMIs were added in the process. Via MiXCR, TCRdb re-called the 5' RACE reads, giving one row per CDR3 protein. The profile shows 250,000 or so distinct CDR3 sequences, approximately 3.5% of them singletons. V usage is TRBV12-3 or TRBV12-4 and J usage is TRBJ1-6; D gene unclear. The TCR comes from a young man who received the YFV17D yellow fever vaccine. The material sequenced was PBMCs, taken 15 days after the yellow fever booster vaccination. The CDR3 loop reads CASSLGEASYSPLHF. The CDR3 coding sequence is TGTGCCAGCAGTTTAGGCGAGGCGAGTTACTCACCCCTCCACTTT.